This is a list of T cell receptor beta chains from one sample in a study of cytomegalovirus exposure and HLA in healthy donors. The method was immunoSEQ multiplex PCR; TCRdb's version includes in-frame clones alone and lacks a portion of them. The table has around 150,000 clones, around 72% seen once. The sample was PBMCs. The origin of the receptors is a middle-aged man in good health and CMV-seronegative. The CDR3 runs from the conserved cysteine through the conserved F or W. D genes are given only for firm matches. Not every row has a clone size; where given, it reads once, few, many or a size class.

TGCGCCAGCAGCATCGGGACAGGGGACGTTGGGGAGCTGTTTTTT	CASSIGTGDVGELFF	TRBV5-1	TRBJ2-2	.	TRBD1	15
TGCGCCAGCAGCTTGGAGGGCAGGGGGCATGAAAAACTGTTTTTT	CASSLEGRGHEKLFF	TRBV5-1	TRBJ1-4	.	TRBD1	15
TGCGCCAGCAGCCAAGATATGACGGAGTACAATGAGCAGTTCTTC	CASSQDMTEYNEQFF	TRBV4-3	TRBJ2-1	.	.	15
TGCGCCAGCAGCTCGGGACAGGGGAGGCAAGAGACCCAGTACTTC	CASSSGQGRQETQYF	TRBV5-1	TRBJ2-5	.	TRBD1	15
TGCGCCAGCAGCCAGGGACTAGCGGGTCCCTACGAGCAGTACTTC	CASSQGLAGPYEQYF	TRBV4-3	TRBJ2-7	.	TRBD2	15
TGTGCCATCAGAGATCCGGGACAGGGGGTCCAGCCAGATACGCAGTATTTT	CAIRDPGQGVQPDTQYF	TRBV10-3	TRBJ2-3	.	TRBD1	17
TGCAGCGCACCGGACAGGGGGGGATCCCCAGGCAATCAGCCCCAGCATTTT	CSAPDRGGSPGNQPQHF	TRBV29-1	TRBJ1-5	.	TRBD1	17
TGTGCCAGCAGCTGGACAGGGATAGGCGAGCAGTACTTC	CASSWTGIGEQYF	TRBV7-9	TRBJ2-7	.	TRBD1	13
TGTGCCAGCAGCCCCCCCCGCGACTCTGGAAACACCATATATTTT	CASSPPRDSGNTIYF	TRBV7-2	TRBJ1-3	once	.	15
TGTGCCAGCAGCTCCCTCCTAGCGGCCGAGCAGTACTTC	CASSSLLAAEQYF	TRBV5-4	TRBJ2-7	few	TRBD2	13
TGTGCCACCGGGACTAGCTCGAACACCGGGGAGCTGTTTTTT	CATGTSSNTGELFF	TRBV6-5	TRBJ2-2	.	TRBD2	14
TGTGCCAGCACCCAAACCGGGACAGGGGGCGCGGTTTATGAAAAACTGTTTTTT	CASTQTGTGGAVYEKLFF	TRBV25-1	TRBJ1-4	.	TRBD1	18
TGCGCCAGCAGCTTGCGAATAGAGCAGTACTTC	CASSLRIEQYF	TRBV5-1	TRBJ2-5	few	.	11
TGTGCCAGCAGTTACTCAGGGGGGGCGCGCGAAAAACTGTTTTTT	CASSYSGGAREKLFF	TRBV6-5	TRBJ1-4	few	.	15
TGTGCCATCAGAGACAACTCCTACGAGCAGTACTTC	CAIRDNSYEQYF	TRBV6-5	TRBJ2-7	.	.	12
TGTGCCAGCAGCCCCGACAGGGGAGCATATAGCAATCAGCCCCAGCATTTT	CASSPDRGAYSNQPQHF	TRBV7-8	TRBJ1-5	.	TRBD1	17
TGCGCCAGCAGCCAAGATGTCGGACTACTTGAGACCCAGTACTTC	CASSQDVGLLETQYF	TRBV4-3	TRBJ2-5	once	.	15
TGCGCCAGCAGCCCGGACAGCTCTGGGGCCAACGTCCTGACTTTC	CASSPDSSGANVLTF	TRBV4-1	TRBJ2-6	.	.	15
TGTGCCAGCAGCGTAGGGGCAGGGGAATATTACGAGCAGTACTTC	CASSVGAGEYYEQYF	TRBV9	TRBJ2-7	.	.	15
TGTGCCAGCAGTGGACTACAGGGGACCGGGGAGCTGTTTTTT	CASSGLQGTGELFF	TRBV6-1	TRBJ2-2	.	TRBD1	14
TGCGCCAGCATTGACTTCACAGGGGGCGCGAAGACCGGGGAGCTGTTTTTT	CASIDFTGGAKTGELFF	TRBV5-1	TRBJ2-2	few	TRBD1	17
TGTGCCAGCAGCCTCGGGACTCCAGAGACCCAGTACTTC	CASSLGTPETQYF	TRBV5-4	TRBJ2-5	few	.	13
TGTGCCAGCAGTGCTAGCGGGGGGGCAGTGTCGGAGACCCAGTACTTC	CASSASGGAVSETQYF	TRBV6-1	TRBJ2-5	.	TRBD2	16
TGTGCCAGCAGTGGTAGCGGGGCATCCTACGAGCAGTACTTC	CASSGSGASYEQYF	TRBV2	TRBJ2-7	once	TRBD2	14
TGTGCCAGCAGCCTAGGACTAGCGGGGGGTACTAGCACAGATACGCAGTATTTT	CASSLGLAGGTSTDTQYF	TRBV7-9	TRBJ2-3	few	TRBD2	18
TGCGCCAGCAGCCAAGTTACGAAGCGAGAGACCCAGTACTTC	CASSQVTKRETQYF	TRBV4-1	TRBJ2-5	.	.	14
TGCGCCAGCTCCCGGGATAGCAATCAGCCCCAGCATTTT	CASSRDSNQPQHF	TRBV4-1	TRBJ1-5	.	.	13
TGCGCCAGCAGTTTATTTAGCGGGATTAAAAATGAGCAGTTCTTC	CASSLFSGIKNEQFF	TRBV4-3	TRBJ2-1	.	TRBD2	15
TGTGCCAGCAGCTTCGGGACAGGCTATGGCTACACCTTC	CASSFGTGYGYTF	TRBV5-6	TRBJ1-2	.	TRBD1	13
TGCGCCAGCAATGAGGGCCGAGGAGCTTTCTTT	CASNEGRGAFF	TRBV10-2	TRBJ1-1	.	.	11
TGTGCCAGCAGCACGACAGGGGGCTACGAGCAGTACTTC	CASSTTGGYEQYF	TRBV7-2	TRBJ2-7	few	TRBD1	13
TGTGCCAGCAGTATACAGGGGGTTGGAGGAGATACGCAGTATTTT	CASSIQGVGGDTQYF	TRBV6-5	TRBJ2-3	.	TRBD1	15
TGCGCCAGCACAAAGACTAGCGGCCTCCAAGGGGATACGCAGTATTTT	CASTKTSGLQGDTQYF	TRBV5-1	TRBJ2-3	.	TRBD2	16
TGTGCCTGGAGCCCGAGTGCCTACGAGCAGTACTTC	CAWSPSAYEQYF	TRBV30	TRBJ2-7	.	.	12
TGTGCCAGCAGTCGAACCGGGACAGCAGCTGGAAACACCATATATTTT	CASSRTGTAAGNTIYF	TRBV6-6	TRBJ1-3	.	TRBD1	16
TGTGCCAGCAGTTACCCCGGAGGCTACGAGCAGTACTTC	CASSYPGGYEQYF	TRBV6-5	TRBJ2-7	.	.	13
TGCGCCAGCAGCTTGGGGCAGGGGACCTACAATGAGCAGTTCTTC	CASSLGQGTYNEQFF	TRBV5-1	TRBJ2-1	few	.	15
TGTGCCAGCAGCGACAACGCCGCCCGCTATGGCTACACCTTC	CASSDNAARYGYTF	TRBV5-4	TRBJ1-2	.	.	14
TGTGCCAGCAGCGTAGTGGGGGCAGAGGAGACCCAGTACTTC	CASSVVGAEETQYF	TRBV9	TRBJ2-5	.	.	14
TGCGCCAGCAGCTCGCAGGGCTACGCGAACACCGGGGAGCTGTTTTTT	CASSSQGYANTGELFF	TRBV5-1	TRBJ2-2	.	.	16
TGTGCCAGCAGCTTAGAAGGGGGCTCCTACGAGCAGTACTTC	CASSLEGGSYEQYF	TRBV7-2	TRBJ2-7	few	.	14
TGTGCCATCAGTGAGAGGGGGACAGGGCAGAATGAAAAACTGTTTTTT	CAISERGTGQNEKLFF	TRBV10-3	TRBJ1-4	.	TRBD1	16
TGCACCAGCAGCCAAGCCTGGCGGCGGGACACAGATACGCAGTATTTT	CTSSQAWRRDTDTQYF	TRBV1	TRBJ2-3	.	.	16
TGCGCCAGCAGCCCGTGGACAGGGAGCTCCTACGAGCAGTACTTC	CASSPWTGSSYEQYF	TRBV5-1	TRBJ2-7	.	TRBD1	15
TGTGCCAGCAGTGCTGACAACGCCGGTCCAGATACGCAGTATTTT	CASSADNAGPDTQYF	TRBV2	TRBJ2-3	.	.	15
TGTGCCAGCAGCTACCAGGGGGGTAATGAAAAACTGTTTTTT	CASSYQGGNEKLFF	TRBV7-2	TRBJ1-4	.	TRBD1	14
TGTGCCAGTAGGGCTAGCGGGGATTCCTACGAGCAGTACTTC	CASRASGDSYEQYF	TRBV19	TRBJ2-7	.	TRBD2	14
TGCGCCAGCAGCGACACAGGGTCCTTCACTGAAGCTTTCTTT	CASSDTGSFTEAFF	TRBV10-2	TRBJ1-1	.	.	14
TGTGCCAGCTCGCGCACAGGGGGCGCAGAGACCCAGTACTTC	CASSRTGGAETQYF	TRBV18	TRBJ2-5	.	TRBD1	14
TGTGCCAGCAGGCCAATAGCGGGAGCAATAGAGACCCAGTACTTC	CASRPIAGAIETQYF	TRBV11-3	TRBJ2-5	.	TRBD2	15
TGTGCCAGCAGCTTAGGCGACGCGGTGAATGAGCAGTTCTTC	CASSLGDAVNEQFF	TRBV13	TRBJ2-1	.	.	14
TGTGCCAGCAGCTTGAGAGGAGGGCACACCGGGGAGCTGTTTTTT	CASSLRGGHTGELFF	TRBV7-3	TRBJ2-2	once	.	15